This is a list of T cell receptor beta chains from one sample in a study of blood T cell repertoires in COVID-19. Sequenced by immunoSEQ multiplex PCR; TCRdb stores in-frame clones only, minus some. The table has 70,000 or so clones, 80% seen once; the top ten hold over 7.5%. The specimen was peripheral blood. The receptors stem from a human donor in a cohort sampled during active COVID-19. The CDR3 runs from the conserved cysteine through the conserved F or W. D genes are given only for firm matches. Where a row states a size, it is once, few, many or the class of an expanded clone; other rows omit it.

v_gene: TRBV19
j_gene: TRBJ2-6
d_gene: TRBD1
abundance: few
len: 17
CDR3aa: CASSMTGSKPGANVLTF
CDR3nt: TGTGCCAGTAGTATGACAGGGAGTAAGCCTGGGGCCAACGTCCTGACTTTC

v_gene: TRBV5-1
j_gene: TRBJ2-5
d_gene: TRBD2
abundance: NA
len: 15
CDR3aa: CASSLAGGFQETQYF
CDR3nt: TGCGCCAGCAGCTTAGCGGGAGGGTTCCAAGAGACCCAGTACTTC

v_gene: TRBV2
j_gene: TRBJ1-2
d_gene: TRBD1
abundance: NA
len: 15
CDR3aa: CASSEGTRGPRGYTF
CDR3nt: TGTGCCAGCAGTGAAGGCACGAGGGGGCCGCGTGGCTACACCTTC

v_gene: TRBV5-4
j_gene: TRBJ2-5
d_gene: TRBD2
abundance: NA
len: 18
CDR3aa: CASSLDLADTTYQETQYF
CDR3nt: TGTGCCAGCAGCTTGGATCTAGCGGACACTACGTACCAAGAGACCCAGTACTTC

v_gene: TRBV29-1
j_gene: TRBJ2-7
d_gene: TRBD2
abundance: NA
len: 12
CDR3aa: CSVGGSSYEQYF
CDR3nt: TGCAGCGTGGGGGGGAGCTCCTACGAGCAGTACTTC

v_gene: TRBV6-1
j_gene: TRBJ1-2
d_gene: NA
abundance: NA
len: 16
CDR3aa: CASSVRAPSGLYGYTF
CDR3nt: TGTGCCAGCAGTGTAAGGGCCCCAAGCGGCCTCTACGGCTACACCTTC

v_gene: TRBV27
j_gene: TRBJ1-2
d_gene: NA
abundance: few
len: 14
CDR3aa: CASSGQGIPYGYTF
CDR3nt: TGTGCCAGCAGTGGTCAGGGTATTCCCTATGGCTACACCTTC

v_gene: TRBV19
j_gene: TRBJ2-3
d_gene: NA
abundance: once
len: 14
CDR3aa: CASSIQGHTDTQYF
CDR3nt: TGTGCCAGTAGTATACAGGGACACACAGATACGCAGTATTTT

v_gene: TRBV6-2/TRBV6-3
j_gene: TRBJ2-7
d_gene: TRBD2
abundance: NA
len: 15
CDR3aa: CASSYSGGRIYEQYF
CDR3nt: TGTGCCAGCAGTTACTCTGGCGGGAGGATCTACGAGCAGTACTTC

v_gene: TRBV27
j_gene: TRBJ2-7
d_gene: TRBD2
abundance: few
len: 14
CDR3aa: CASSSSGRIYEQYF
CDR3nt: TGTGCCAGCAGTTCTAGCGGGAGGATCTACGAGCAGTACTTC

v_gene: TRBV7-9
j_gene: TRBJ1-2
d_gene: NA
abundance: NA
len: 13
CDR3aa: CASTPGTNYGYTF
CDR3nt: TGTGCCAGCACGCCCGGGACAAACTATGGCTACACCTTC

v_gene: TRBV23-1
j_gene: TRBJ2-7
d_gene: TRBD1
abundance: NA
len: 14
CDR3aa: CASSHRTGTYEQYF
CDR3nt: TGCGCCAGCAGTCATAGGACAGGAACCTACGAGCAGTACTTC

v_gene: TRBV29-1
j_gene: TRBJ2-3
d_gene: TRBD2
abundance: NA
len: 13
CDR3aa: CSVVRGGGDTQYF
CDR3nt: TGCAGCGTTGTTCGCGGGGGTGGGGATACGCAGTATTTT

v_gene: TRBV10-2
j_gene: TRBJ1-2
d_gene: NA
abundance: NA
len: 13
CDR3aa: CASSDGTSYGYTF
CDR3nt: TGCGCCAGCAGTGACGGGACATCCTATGGCTACACCTTC

v_gene: TRBV3-1/TRBV3-2
j_gene: TRBJ2-1
d_gene: TRBD2
abundance: NA
len: 12
CDR3aa: CASSSSGVEQFF
CDR3nt: TGTGCCAGCAGCTCTAGCGGGGTTGAGCAGTTCTTC

v_gene: TRBV7-8
j_gene: TRBJ1-2
d_gene: NA
abundance: NA
len: 13
CDR3aa: CAIPSPGSWGYTF
CDR3nt: TGTGCCATCCCGTCGCCCGGGAGTTGGGGCTACACCTTC

v_gene: TRBV28
j_gene: TRBJ1-1
d_gene: NA
abundance: NA
len: 14
CDR3aa: CASSLSSRDTEAFF
CDR3nt: TGTGCCAGCAGTTTAAGCTCCAGGGATACTGAAGCTTTCTTT

v_gene: TRBV7-8
j_gene: TRBJ1-5
d_gene: NA
abundance: NA
len: 17
CDR3aa: CASSLESGWTSNQPQHF
CDR3nt: TGTGCCAGCAGCTTAGAATCGGGGTGGACCAGCAATCAGCCCCAGCATTTT

v_gene: TRBV13
j_gene: TRBJ2-3
d_gene: TRBD2
abundance: NA
len: 17
CDR3aa: CASSSRPSGSWTDTQYF
CDR3nt: TGTGCCAGCAGCTCACGCCCTAGCGGGAGTTGGACAGATACGCAGTATTTT

v_gene: TRBV28
j_gene: TRBJ1-1
d_gene: TRBD1
abundance: few
len: 17
CDR3aa: CASSLFLGQGRNTEAFF
CDR3nt: TGTGCCAGCAGTTTATTCTTGGGACAGGGCCGAAACACTGAAGCTTTCTTT

v_gene: TRBV10-3
j_gene: TRBJ2-4
d_gene: NA
abundance: NA
len: 15
CDR3aa: CAISELQGGKNIQYF
CDR3nt: TGTGCCATCAGTGAGTTACAGGGCGGTAAAAACATTCAGTACTTC

v_gene: TRBV28
j_gene: TRBJ2-7
d_gene: TRBD1
abundance: NA
len: 15
CDR3aa: CASTPNPGTGNEQYF
CDR3nt: TGTGCCAGCACCCCTAACCCGGGGACAGGGAACGAGCAGTACTTC

v_gene: TRBV30
j_gene: TRBJ1-5
d_gene: NA
abundance: NA
len: 15
CDR3aa: CAWSVRAGGNQPQHF
CDR3nt: TGTGCCTGGAGTGTACGGGCAGGGGGCAATCAGCCCCAGCATTTT

v_gene: TRBV9
j_gene: TRBJ2-7
d_gene: NA
abundance: NA
len: 15
CDR3aa: CASSVAMGRGYEQYF
CDR3nt: TGTGCCAGCAGCGTAGCGATGGGTCGGGGCTACGAGCAGTACTTC

v_gene: TRBV28
j_gene: TRBJ2-3
d_gene: NA
abundance: NA
len: 15
CDR3aa: CASNLGQNPVDTQYF
CDR3nt: TGTGCCAGCAACTTAGGACAGAATCCCGTAGATACGCAGTATTTT

v_gene: TRBV12-3/TRBV12-4
j_gene: TRBJ2-1
d_gene: NA
abundance: NA
len: 10
CDR3aa: CAQGGNEQFF
CDR3nt: TGTGCGCAAGGCGGCAATGAGCAGTTCTTC

v_gene: TRBV6-2/TRBV6-3
j_gene: TRBJ1-2
d_gene: NA
abundance: NA
len: 13
CDR3aa: CASSQTVLDGYTF
CDR3nt: TGTGCCAGCAGTCAGACCGTACTAGATGGCTACACCTTC